The 15 T cell receptor beta chains given below trace back to one sample, sequenced in a study of cytomegalovirus exposure and HLA in healthy donors. PCR primers comprised 60 Vbeta and 13 Jbeta primers. Sequenced by immunoSEQ multiplex PCR; TCRdb stores in-frame clones only, minus some. The sample has some 140,000 clones; 80% are singletons. Sequencing was performed on PBMCs. These receptors all come from a young man in good health and CMV-seropositive.

This rearrangement joins TRBV6-6 to TRBJ2-3; possible D gene TRBD2, 6 bases. This CDR3 contains 14 residues. V gave up 6 bases and J gave up 0 bases, with 10 bases separating them. From germline, CDR1 is MNHNY and CDR2 SVGAGI (reference sequence). In DNA form, the CDR3 reads TGTGCCAGCAGGCGGAGCGGGAGCACAGATACGCAGTATTTT. Its translation is CASRRSGSTDTQYF.

The chain recombines TRBV4-2 with TRBJ2-3, with 9 bases that match TRBD2. CDR1 LGHNA and CDR2 YNFKEQ come from the germline V gene. The V and J ends lost 4 bases and 0 bases, in that order; junction bases with no gene match: 8. CDR3 length: 17 residues. This chain's CDR3 is CASSRTPSGASTDTQYF. The CDR3 coding sequence is TGTGCCAGCAGCCGCACCCCTAGCGGGGCTAGCACAGATACGCAGTATTTT.

Written as DNA, the CDR3 is TGCGCCAGCAGCTGGGGACAGGGCCAAGAGACCCAGTACTTC. Translated, it gives CASSWGQGQETQYF. The chain has TRBV5-1 and TRBJ2-5; 9 nucleotides match TRBD1. The V segment lost 3 bases and the J segment 1 base; nucleotides outside the gene matches: 1. The CDR3 has 14 residues. Germline V CDR1 and CDR2: SGHRS, YFSETQ.

This chain joins TRBV10-1 and TRBJ2-4, with D perhaps TRBD1 (6 bases). Germline loops: CDR1 WNHNN, CDR2 SYGVQD (reference sequence). V was trimmed by 9 bases and J by 0 bases, leaving 12 bases between them. The CDR3 is 14 amino acids. The CDR3 sequence is CARSGHRAKNIQYF. CDR3 nucleotide sequence: TGCGCCAGATCGGGACACCGAGCCAAAAACATTCAGTACTTC.

The V and J genes are TRBV28 and TRBJ2-7; 14 bases fit TRBD2. This CDR3 region has 17 residues. Germline CDR1 reads MDHEN; CDR2 reads SYDVKM. The ends lost 4 bases at V and 1 base at J; junction bases unmatched: 6. CDR3 loop: CASSWKGTSGRSYEQYF. The DNA of the CDR3 is TGTGCCAGCAGTTGGAAAGGGACTAGCGGGAGATCCTACGAGCAGTACTTC.

The rearrangement links TRBV18 to TRBJ2-1, with TRBD2 identical over 12 bases. This CDR3 comprises 16 residues. The V gene end was trimmed by 4 bases and the J gene end by 4 bases; junction bases not matched to a gene: 5. Germline V CDR1 and CDR2: KGHSH, LQKENI. In DNA form, the CDR3 reads TGTGCCAGCTCACACGGGACTAGCGGGCATTACAATGAGCAGTTCTTC. It codes for CASSHGTSGHYNEQFF.

This clone was seen a handful of times. V gene TRBV11-2 combines with J gene TRBJ1-1; D uncertain. Per the germline V gene, CDR1 is SGHAT and CDR2 is FQNNGV. The V end lost 3 bases, the J end lost 6 bases, and 14 bases lay between the germline ends. This CDR3 is built from 14 residues. CDR3 coding DNA: TGTGCCAGCAGCTTTGGCCTCCGTCAGGCTGAAGCTTTCTTT. This translates into CASSFGLRQAEAFF.

V is TRBV19 and J is TRBJ1-4; D possibly corresponds to TRBD1 (5 bases). The CDR3 length is 14 residues. Trimming removed 7 bases from V and 8 bases from J, with 17 bases in between. The germline CDR1 and CDR2 sequences are LNHDA and SQIVND (reference sequence). The CDR3 region is CASTGGGEGEKLFF. CDR3 DNA: TGTGCCAGTACTGGTGGAGGGGAAGGGGAAAAACTGTTTTTT. Full variable domain (outside the CDR3, taken from reference TRBV19 and TRBJ1-4): DGGITQSPKYLFRKEGQNVTLSCEQNLNHDAMYWYRQDPGQGLRLIYYSQIVNDFQKGDIAEGYSVSREKKESFPLTVTSAQKNPTAFYLCASTGGGEGEKLFFGSGTQLSVL.

The chain has TRBV15 and TRBJ2-7; D is possibly TRBD1 (7 bases). Germline CDR1 and CDR2: LNHNV and YYDKDF (reference sequence). V was pared by 1 base and J by 1 base, with 14 bases between. The CDR3 runs 16 residues. CDR3: CATSRGRGLTSYEQYF. CDR3 in DNA: TGTGCCACCAGCAGAGGGAGGGGGCTCACGTCCTACGAGCAGTACTTC.

The genes are TRBV6-1 and TRBJ2-5; TRBD1 matches 7 bases. The assigned J gene may be wrong: the sequence end matches TRBJ2-7 better. There are 12 residues in the CDR3. Germline V gives CDR1 MNHNS, CDR2 SASEGT. CDR3 amino acids: CATRDSTYEQYF. Written as DNA, the CDR3 is TGTGCCACCCGGGACAGTACCTACGAGCAGTACTTC.

Concerning this clone itself: The identical CDR3 is also encoded by other nucleotide sequences in the sample. This chain joins TRBV11-3 and TRBJ2-1; D perhaps matches TRBD2 (6 bases). Germline CDR1 reads SGHNT; CDR2 reads YENEEA. The CDR3 runs 14 residues. The germline V and J ends were trimmed by 1 base and 6 bases, with 10 bases remaining between them. CDR3 sequence: CASSLAGVGNEQFF. CDR3 coding DNA: TGTGCCAGCAGCTTAGCGGGAGTAGGCAATGAGCAGTTCTTC.

V is TRBV27 and J is TRBJ1-5; the match to TRBD1 covers 12 bases. The CDR3 runs 16 residues. V shed 6 bases and J 6 bases; nucleotides not matched to a gene: 9. Germline CDR1 and CDR2: MNHEY and SMNVEV (reference sequence). The DNA for the CDR3 is TGTGCCAGCAGCCCTGGGACAGGGGGCGAGGGTCAGCCCCAGCATTTT. Its protein product is CASSPGTGGEGQPQHF.

The chain carries TRBV6-5 and TRBJ2-1; D perhaps matches TRBD2 (6 bases). Trimming removed 5 bases at V and 9 bases at J, with 20 bases between. Germline CDR1 is MNHEY and CDR2 is SVGAGI. CDR3 size: 15 residues. The CDR3 DNA sequence: TGTGCCAGCAGTCGCACTAGCTTCGCCGCCTCTGAGCAGTTCTTC. It encodes CASSRTSFAASEQFF.

The CDR3 DNA sequence: TGTGCCAGCAGCTCCAATAGACAGGGGTTAACCTATAATTCACCCCTCCACTTT. It yields the protein CASSSNRQGLTYNSPLHF. J is TRBJ1-6 and V is TRBV7-2, with 8 bases matching TRBD1. Germline assignment: CDR1 SGHTA and CDR2 FQGNSA. V was pared by 4 bases and J by 2 bases, with 10 bases of the junction left unmatched. This CDR3 has 18 amino acids. The whole variable domain, remainder taken from reference TRBV7-2 and TRBJ1-6, is GAGVSQSPSNKVTEKGKDVELRCDPISGHTALYWYRQSLGQGLEFLIYFQGNSAPDKSGLPSDRFSAERTGGSVSTLTIQRTQQEDSAVYLCASSSNRQGLTYNSPLHFGNGTRLTVT.

The V call is TRBV7-6, the J call TRBJ1-1; D possibly corresponds to TRBD1 (6 bases). The germline CDR1 and CDR2 sequences are SGHVS and FNYEAQ. Trimming cost V 5 bases and J 1 base, with 20 bases left between them. The CDR3 sequence is 17 residues long. CDR3 sequence reads: CASSPTGAGASNTEAFF. CDR3 DNA: TGTGCCAGCAGCCCCACTGGGGCAGGGGCCTCGAACACTGAAGCTTTCTTT.